Detailed here is one T cell receptor (beta chain). This entry comes from a study of T cell clones after liver transplantation. Here immunoSEQ multiplex PCR was the method, and the copy in TCRdb shows in-frame clones only, minus some. Seen here are roughly 120,000 clones, just over 90% observed once, and the top ten hold 0.65% to 0.95%. Sequences were derived from CD4+ T cells from blood, sampled 12 months after liver transplant. The origin of this receptor is a human patient who received a liver transplant. Among the T cells, some may be from the graft donor.

CDR3 DNA sequence: TGTGCCAGCAGCTTGGATGAGACTAGCGGGAGGTCGGGTACGCAGTATTTT. Its translation is CASSLDETSGRSGTQYF. V and J are TRBV5-4 and TRBJ2-3; TRBD2 aligns across 13 bases. Germline V gene lookup returns CDR1 SGHNT and CDR2 YYREEE (reference sequence). Trimming at V came to 0 bases and at J to 8 bases, leaving 9 bases not matched to a gene. The CDR3 is 17 residues long.